The 5 T cell receptor beta chains presented below share a single source sample, sequenced in a study of blood T cells in healthy people across ages. The second PCR ran roughly 7 to 12 cycles with a sample-barcoded 5' primer and J-beta primers. TCRdb ran MiXCR on the 5' RACE reads and lists one entry per CDR3 protein. The repertoire holds about 1.4 million distinct CDR3 sequences, 55% to 75% seen once, with approximately 7% in the top ten. The sample consisted of blood. The receptors were sampled from a man aged 18-30 years in good health.

The chain couples TRBV30 to TRBJ1-2; D remains ambiguous. Per the germline V gene, CDR1 is GTSNPN and CDR2 is SVGIG (reference sequence). Trimming shortened V by 0 bases and J by 7 bases, and 9 bases separated the two germline ends. The CDR3 totals 12 residues. CDR3 in amino acids: CAWSVYPGGYTF. The CDR3 region has the DNA TGTGCCTGGAGTGTATACCCGGGTGGCTACACCTTC.

This chain links TRBV28 with TRBJ2-7; maybe TRBD1 (5 bases). Matching the DNA end better, TRBJ2-5 makes the J call doubtful. This CDR3 contains 13 residues. Germline V gene data show CDR1 as MDHEN and CDR2 as SYDVKM. The CDR3 here is CASRGAAKETQYF. Here the CDR3 DNA reads TGTGCCAGCAGAGGGGCAGCAAAAGAGACCCAGTACTTC.

This clonotype has just a few counts. The chain is built from TRBV9 and TRBJ1-2; 12 nucleotides agree with TRBD1. This CDR3 is 14 amino acids long. With 3 bases clipped from V and 8 bases from J, the junction kept 5 bases outside the gene matches. Germline assignment: CDR1 SGDLS and CDR2 YYNGEE. Here the CDR3 DNA reads TGTGCCAGCAGCGGGGGACAGGGGGCGCGCGGCTACACCTTC. Translated, it gives CASSGGQGARGYTF.

This clonotype was detected only once. The chain carries TRBV20-1 and TRBJ2-2, with TRBD1 matching 7 bases. The germline gives CDR1 DFQATT, CDR2 SNEGSKA (reference sequence). J gave up 0 bases and V 6 bases, and 4 bases lay outside the gene matches. The CDR3 is 14 amino acids. The CDR3 region has the DNA TGCAGTGCCCGGGACAGAGCGAACACCGGGGAGCTGTTTTTT. Protein product: CSARDRANTGELFF.

Written as DNA, the CDR3 is TGTGCCAGCAGTCCTTCACAATTCCGGGACAGGGGGCTAGGCGAGCAGTACTTC. It translates to CASSPSQFRDRGLGEQYF. V and J are TRBV6-1 and TRBJ2-5; TRBD1 matches 12 bases. The DNA end lines up better with TRBJ2-7; the J call may be wrong. CDR3 length: 18 amino acids. CDR1 MNHNS and CDR2 SASEGT come from the germline V gene.